Listed here are 27 T cell receptor beta chains from one sample, sequenced in a study of human T cells and chemical hapten exposure. Noted time point: pre-sensitization, week 0. Described treatment: therapeutic diphenylcyclopropenone sensitization with weekly scalp DPC. TCRdb analysed the RACE reads with MiXCR anew, one entry per CDR3 protein. The sample holds tens of thousands of distinct CDR3 sequences, roughly 12% seen once. The starting material was whole blood, obtained in connection with sensitization to the hapten diphenylcyclopropenone (DPC). All receptors derive from a woman in her thirties or forties with alopecia areata. Some clones in this sample may be carry-over from other donors' samples.

This clonotype showed up many times. The chain is built from TRBV12-3 or TRBV12-4 and TRBJ1-1; no clear D gene. Between the trimmed V and J ends, which lost 6 bases and 0 bases, there was a span of 8 bases. This CDR3 region has 13 residues. The CDR3 DNA is TGTGCCAGCAGCTTTTCGATGAACACTGAAGCTTTCTTT. This sequence encodes CASSFSMNTEAFF.

This clonotype was seen just once. It is unclear where the CDR3 begins or ends on the DNA, so no DNA is shown, and the CDR3 is as TCRdb lists it. The chain joins TRBV19 to TRBJ2-2; the table assigns TRBD1, which was not confirmed against the DNA. The length of the CDR3 is 13 amino acids, counting both ends. The V gene's germline CDR1 is LNHDA and CDR2 SQIVND (reference sequence). The CDR3 here is CATRAGGPGSCFF.

This clonotype came up many times. The chain carries TRBV6-5 and TRBJ1-6, with D unresolved. The V end was cut by 2 bases, the J end by 10 bases, with 15 bases between. There are 15 residues in the CDR3. Germline CDR1 reads MNHEY; CDR2 reads SVGAGI. CDR3 sequence reads: CASSYGPDPGSPLHF. The CDR3 region has the DNA TGTGCCAGCAGTTACGGTCCGGATCCCGGATCACCCCTCCACTTT.

This clonotype appeared many times. The V gene is TRBV28, the J gene TRBJ1-1; D is unclear. Per the germline V gene, CDR1 is MDHEN and CDR2 is SYDVKM. The CDR3 runs to 13 residues. Trimming cost V 3 bases and J 0 bases, with 5 bases left between them. This chain's CDR3 is CASSFSVNTEAFF. As DNA, the CDR3 is TGTGCCAGCAGTTTCTCGGTGAACACTGAAGCTTTCTTT.

This clonotype occurred many times. V and J are TRBV20-1 and TRBJ1-6; no firm D call. CDR3 length: 15 residues. Germline V gene data show CDR1 as DFQATT and CDR2 as SNEGSKA (reference sequence). V was trimmed by 1 base and J by 3 bases, leaving 10 bases between them. The CDR3 DNA reads as TGCAGTGCTAGAGGGGTGCCTCTCTATAATTCACCCCTCCACTTT. Translating gives CSARGVPLYNSPLHF.

This clonotype occurred a few times. This chain uses TRBV6-2 or TRBV6-3 with TRBJ2-3; no definite D call. CDR3 length: 14 amino acids. CDR1 MNHEY and CDR2 SVGEGT come from the germline V gene. Trimming stripped 6 bases from V and 2 bases from J, with 12 bases between. The CDR3 loop reads CASRSHLPTDTQYF. The CDR3 DNA reads TGTGCCAGCAGGTCACACCTACCCACAGATACGCAGTATTTT.

This clonotype was detected many times. J is TRBJ2-7 and V is TRBV20-1; 7 bases are shared with TRBD2. The CDR3 has 14 amino acids. Germline V gene sequence: CDR1 DFQATT, CDR2 SNEGSKA (reference sequence). V gave up 8 bases and J gave up 7 bases; unmatched junction bases: 17. CDR3 nucleotides: TGCAGTACAAGTCGTGGGACTACTCTTGGGGAGCAGTACTTC. Its protein is CSTSRGTTLGEQYF.

The sample holds a few counts of this clonotype. This chain links TRBV6-5 with TRBJ1-2, with a possible D match to TRBD1 (6 bases). CDR1 is MNHEY, CDR2 SVGAGI, per germline. The CDR3 runs 14 residues. The V end was cut by 2 bases, the J end by 4 bases, with 11 bases between. CDR3 loop: CASSYARGAYGYTF. The CDR3 DNA sequence: TGTGCCAGCAGTTACGCGAGGGGGGCCTATGGCTACACCTTC.

This clonotype was counted at least ten times. The chain recombines TRBV2 with TRBJ2-1; TRBD2 agrees at 8 bases. Germline CDR1 and CDR2: SNHLY and FYNNEI. The V and J ends lost 3 bases and 9 bases, in that order; junction bases with no gene match: 10. The CDR3 is 15 amino acids. The CDR3 DNA follows: TGTGCCAGCAGTGAGGCGGGAGGCACCATTTCTGAGCAGTTCTTC. Translation gives CASSEAGGTISEQFF.

This rearrangement joins TRBV11-2 to TRBJ2-5; tentatively, D is TRBD2 (6 bases). Germline lookup yields CDR1 SGHAT and CDR2 FQNNGV. The CDR3 runs 14 residues. Trimming removed 1 base at V and 1 base at J, with 7 bases between. The CDR3 DNA reads TGTGCCAGCAGCTTAGCAGCGGGCCAAGAGACCCAGTACTTC. This encodes CASSLAAGQETQYF.

This rearrangement joins TRBV5-1 to TRBJ2-7; 7 nucleotides align to TRBD2. The CDR3 covers 15 residues. Unmatched junction bases numbered 3, after V lost 0 bases and J lost 0 bases. Germline CDR1 reads SGHRS; CDR2 reads YFSETQ. The DNA of the CDR3 is TGCGCCAGCAGCTTGGCCCGGGACTACTCCTACGAGCAGTACTTC. It encodes CASSLARDYSYEQYF.

This clonotype was counted ten times or more. The V call is TRBV6-5, the J call TRBJ2-2; 13 nucleotides align to TRBD2. V lost 5 bases, J lost 4 bases, and 10 bases stayed unmatched. Germline lookup yields CDR1 MNHEY and CDR2 SVGAGI. The CDR3 has 18 residues. CDR3: CASSTWTSGGAATGELFF. In DNA form, the CDR3 reads TGTGCCAGCAGTACCTGGACTAGCGGGGGAGCGGCCACCGGGGAGCTGTTTTTT.

This clonotype was detected many times. V gene TRBV2 combines with J gene TRBJ1-6; D is undetermined. The germline CDR1 and CDR2 sequences are SNHLY and FYNNEI. The germline V and J ends were trimmed by 5 bases and 4 bases, with 6 bases remaining between them. The length of the CDR3 is 13 residues. CDR3 bases: TGTGCCAGCAGTCAAGGGTATAATTCACCCCTCCACTTT. It yields the protein CASSQGYNSPLHF.

Remarks on this clonotype: This may arise from a read error, as a much more abundant clone is one base away. The rearrangement links TRBV30 to TRBJ1-1; no reliable D call. Germline CDR1 GTSNPN, CDR2 SVGIG (reference sequence). Between the trimmed V and J ends, which lost 6 bases and 1 base, there was a span of 3 bases. CDR3 size: 10 residues. DNA of the CDR3: TGTGCCTGCAGGAACACTGAAGCTTTCTTT. This codes for CACRNTEAFF.

The sample holds many counts of this clonotype. J is TRBJ2-2 and V is TRBV7-2; no reliable D call. The V end was cut by 0 bases, the J end by 9 bases, with 5 bases between. This CDR3 is 12 amino acids long. Per the germline V gene, CDR1 is SGHTA and CDR2 is FQGNSA. CDR3 in amino acids: CASSLATRELFF. In DNA form, the CDR3 reads TGTGCCAGCAGCTTAGCGACCCGGGAGCTGTTTTTT.

Regarding this clonotype: Its ends do not fully match the called genes, so a read error is possible. The chain employs TRBV29-1 and TRBJ2-3; 8 bases fit TRBD1. CDR3 length: 15 amino acids. Germline assignment: CDR1 SQVTM and CDR2 ANQGSEA. CDR3 bases: TGCAGCGCTGAAGTCGGCAGGGGGCTTGGAGATACGCAGTATTTT. It encodes CSAEVGRGLGDTQYF.

This clonotype was detected many times. The gene calls are TRBV12-3 or TRBV12-4 and TRBJ2-1; 8 nucleotides line up with TRBD1. CDR3 length: 14 amino acids. Unmatched junction bases numbered 5, after V lost 1 base and J lost 9 bases. The CDR3 DNA sequence: TGTGCCAGCAGTTTAGGGACAGGGCGCGGTGAGCAGTTCTTC. This gives the protein CASSLGTGRGEQFF.

This clonotype has just a few counts. V and J are TRBV12-3 or TRBV12-4 and TRBJ2-7, with no clear D. The CDR3 length is 12 residues. V dropped 5 bases and J dropped 5 bases, with 10 bases sitting between them. The CDR3 spells CASSLKRDEQYF. The CDR3 bases are TGTGCCAGCAGTCTCAAACGGGACGAGCAGTACTTC.

The V call is TRBV9, the J call TRBJ1-2; perhaps TRBD1 as D (6 bases). The germline V gene encodes CDR1 SGDLS and CDR2 YYNGEE. The CDR3 contains 12 residues. Trimming cost V 4 bases and J 8 bases, with 12 bases left between them. CDR3 region: CASSRSGQGYTF. Here the CDR3 DNA reads TGTGCCAGCAGCCGAAGCGGACAGGGCTACACCTTC.

A word on this clonotype: A read error is possible here, since a much larger clone lies one base away. The CDR3 bases are TGTGCCAGCAGTTCCGCCGTGGGAGGGTACGAGCAGTACTTC. Translation: CASSSAVGGYEQYF. J is TRBJ2-7 and V is TRBV6-2 or TRBV6-3; 7 bases map to TRBD2. CDR3 length: 14 residues. V dropped 4 bases and J dropped 4; count of bases not matched to a gene: 7. Per the germline V gene, CDR1 is MNHEY and CDR2 is SVGEGT.

CDR3 coding DNA: TGCAGCGCCCAAGGCGGGATCTACGAGCAGTACTTC. Translating it yields CSAQGGIYEQYF. This chain links TRBV29-1 with TRBJ2-7, with D tentatively TRBD2 (6 bases). The CDR3 has 12 amino acids. CDR1 and CDR2 (germline): SQVTM, ANQGSEA. V was trimmed by 7 bases and J by 3 bases, leaving 13 bases between them.

This sequence joins TRBV27 and TRBJ1-6; TRBD1 is a possible D gene (6 bases). This CDR3 comprises 12 residues. V dropped 6 bases and J dropped 10 bases, with 10 bases sitting between them. Germline V gene data show CDR1 as MNHEY and CDR2 as SMNVEV (reference sequence). DNA for the CDR3: TGTGCCAGCAGGACAGGAGAGTCACCCCTCCACTTT. This encodes CASRTGESPLHF.

This clonotype came up a few times. The J gene is TRBJ2-1, the V gene TRBV27; 10 bases map to TRBD2. The germline V gene encodes CDR1 MNHEY and CDR2 SMNVEV (reference sequence). Unmatched junction bases numbered 6, after V lost 2 bases and J lost 8 bases. The CDR3 extends over 15 amino acids. The CDR3 region is CASSLLAGVRYEQFF. The CDR3 bases are TGTGCCAGCAGTTTACTAGCGGGGGTTCGGTATGAGCAGTTCTTC.

This clonotype was counted a few times. The chain joins TRBV7-9 to TRBJ1-3; 9 positions agree with TRBD1. V lost 5 bases and J lost 6; bases outside the gene matches: 14. Germline loops: CDR1 SEHNR, CDR2 FQNEAQ (reference sequence). This CDR3 contains 17 residues. The CDR3 spells CASSPDRGKQAENTIYF. The CDR3, as DNA: TGTGCCAGCAGCCCGGACAGGGGTAAACAAGCTGAAAACACCATATATTTT.

This chain uses TRBV7-2 with TRBJ2-3; D may be TRBD2 (6 bases). CDR3 length: 14 amino acids. Germline assignment: CDR1 SGHTA and CDR2 FQGNSA. The V end was cut by 5 bases, the J end by 2 bases, with 11 bases between. CDR3 sequence reads: CASSPSGDTDTQYF. In nucleotides, the CDR3 is TGTGCCAGCAGCCCGTCGGGGGACACAGATACGCAGTATTTT.

The chain has TRBV20-1 and TRBJ1-5; tentative D call: TRBD1 (6 bases). Trimming stripped 1 base from V and 15 bases from J, with 19 bases between. The CDR3 sequence is 13 residues long. Germline CDR1 DFQATT, CDR2 SNEGSKA (reference sequence). CDR3 protein: CSARVQKRTALHF. The DNA for the CDR3 is TGCAGTGCTAGAGTGCAGAAAAGGACAGCGCTGCATTTT.

This clonotype has just a few counts. The chain uses TRBV5-1 and TRBJ2-1, with 14 bases fitting TRBD2. Germline CDR1 SGHRS, CDR2 YFSETQ. CDR3 length: 18 amino acids. V trimming: 4 bases; J trimming: 4 bases; junction bases outside the gene matches: 10. CDR3 amino acids: CASSAGLAGGSLYNEQFF. The CDR3 DNA reads TGCGCCAGCAGCGCCGGACTAGCGGGAGGCTCCCTATACAATGAGCAGTTCTTC. Using reference TRBV5-1 and TRBJ2-1 for the parts outside the CDR3, the full variable domain is KAGVTQTPRYLIKTRGQQVTLSCSPISGHRSVSWYQQTPGQGLQFLFEYFSETQRNKGNFPGRFSGRQFSNSRSEMNVSTLELGDSALYLCASSAGLAGGSLYNEQFFGPGTRLTVL.